At least ten counts were recorded for the clone carrying this TCR beta chain. Its specificity is not known. The V segment lost 2 bases and the J segment 9 bases; nucleotides outside the gene matches: 11. There are 16 residues in the CDR3. Quantitative barcoded 5'-RACE was used to prepare TCR beta libraries. TCRdb re-analysed the 5' RACE reads in MiXCR, keeping a single row per CDR3 protein. Of approximately 540,000 distinct CDR3 sequences in the sample, about 13% were seen once. This sample was included in a study of CD8 T cells in ankylosing spondylitis. Findings and caveats of the study: As reported, disease-linked clones showed significant enrichment in matched ankylosing spondylitis synovial fluid. Typical of ankylosing spondylitis blood, it appeared, was a TCR beta motif of several highly homologous variants.

Sequenced material: blood, either unsorted or a sorted T cell fraction (not recorded which). V and J are TRBV12-3 or TRBV12-4 and TRBJ2-1; 9 bases fit TRBD1. The TCR originated in a male donor with ankylosing spondylitis. CDR3 sequence: CASSLYRTGVESEQFF. In nucleotides, the CDR3 is TGTGCCAGCAGTTTATATCGGACAGGGGTGGAATCTGAGCAGTTCTTC.